This T cell receptor (beta chain) was sequenced in a study of OX40 agonist ivuxolimab in advanced cancers. Germline assignment: CDR1 MNHEY and CDR2 SMNVEV (reference sequence). This CDR3 has 14 amino acids. The V end lost 5 bases, the J end lost 9 bases, and 17 bases lay between the germline ends. The data were produced by immunoSEQ multiplex PCR, yet TCRdb's version contains in-frame clones alone and is incomplete. The sample includes roughly 44,000 clones, about 89% of them seen just once. Material: CD4+ or CD8+ T cells sorted from blood, obtained in a trial of the OX40 agonist ivuxolimab. The gene calls are TRBV27 and TRBJ1-5; no reliable D call. The receptor's source is an adult with an advanced solid tumor such as melanoma, head and neck, liver or kidney cancer. The CDR3 loop is CASSPFNIRRPQHF. For the CDR3, the DNA is TGTGCCAGCAGTCCCTTTAATATTCGGAGGCCCCAGCATTTT.